These T cell receptor beta chains were read from a single sample in a study of blood T cell repertoires in COVID-19. Some clones are missing from TCRdb's copy, which holds only in-frame ones; the method was immunoSEQ multiplex PCR. This table holds about 70,000 clones, about 82% found once. The sample consisted of peripheral blood. The receptors were sampled from a woman aged 80 or over with active or convalescent COVID-19. The CDR3 runs from the conserved cysteine through the conserved F or W. A D gene is named only where the DNA matches it firmly. Clone size is stated in some rows and not others, as once, few, many or a class when expanded.

clone size	V gene	D gene	J gene	CDR3 DNA	CDR3 protein
few	TRBV4-3	NA	TRBJ2-3	TGCGCCAGCAGCCAAGGCTCGAGGGATACGCAGTATTTT	CASSQGSRDTQYF
NA	TRBV6-6	TRBD1	TRBJ2-2	TGTGCCAGCAGTTACGGGAACAGGGGGAACACCGGGGAGCTGTTTTTT	CASSYGNRGNTGELFF
NA	TRBV9	NA	TRBJ2-2	TGTGCCAGCAGCGTGGCTAGCTCCGGGGAGCTGTTTTTT	CASSVASSGELFF
NA	TRBV11-2	TRBD2	TRBJ2-5	TGTGCCAGCAGCTACGGACTAGCGGGGTTCCAAGAGACCCAGTACTTC	CASSYGLAGFQETQYF
NA	TRBV30	NA	TRBJ2-1	TGTGCCTGGAGTGTATTTGGGGCTAGTCGGGTGTTCTTC	CAWSVFGASRVFF
NA	TRBV9	NA	TRBJ2-2	TGTGCCAGCAGCCCGCGGGACTTCGGGGAGCTGTTTTTT	CASSPRDFGELFF
NA	TRBV27	NA	TRBJ1-5	TGTGCCAGCAGTCCGAAGACAGGTTTCAATCAGCCCCAGCATTTT	CASSPKTGFNQPQHF
few	TRBV6-6	TRBD2	TRBJ2-3	TGTGCCAGCAGTCCTAGCGGCCCGACCATTTCTAGCACAGATACGCAGTATTTT	CASSPSGPTISSTDTQYF
NA	TRBV27	NA	TRBJ1-6	TGTGCCAGCAGTCTGAGAGGGTCAACCTATAATTCACCCCTCCACTTT	CASSLRGSTYNSPLHF
NA	TRBV12-5	NA	TRBJ1-4	TGTGCTAGTGGTTTGCGGAACGGGGTCGATGAAAAACTGTTTTTT	CASGLRNGVDEKLFF
NA	TRBV5-6	TRBD1	TRBJ2-2	TGTGCCAGCAGCCCCGGACAGGGGGCGAGGGCCGGGGAGCTGTTTTTT	CASSPGQGARAGELFF
few	TRBV7-6	TRBD1	TRBJ2-7	TGTGCCAGCAGCTCCTCATCTGGGACAGGGAGTTCCGAGCAGTACTTC	CASSSSSGTGSSEQYF
NA	TRBV5-4	NA	TRBJ1-5	TGTGCCAGCAGCCGTGGGGCAGGGGGCAATCAGCCCCAGCATTTT	CASSRGAGGNQPQHF
NA	TRBV6-6	TRBD1	TRBJ1-6	TGTGCCAGCAGATCCGGGACAGGGACTTCACCCCTCCACTTT	CASRSGTGTSPLHF
NA	TRBV19	NA	TRBJ1-5	TGTGCCAGTAGCCCCGCCAGTAGCAATCAGCCCCAGCATTTT	CASSPASSNQPQHF
NA	TRBV6-5	NA	TRBJ2-7	TGTGCCAGCAGCCCCGAACTAGCACACGAGCAGTACTTC	CASSPELAHEQYF
NA	TRBV5-5	NA	TRBJ1-4	TGTGCCAGCAGCTTGGCCGCAACTAATGAAAAACTGTTTTTT	CASSLAATNEKLFF
NA	TRBV19	NA	TRBJ1-6	TGTGCCAGTAGTGGGGGGGACTCGAGCTCCTATAATTCACCCCTCCACTTT	CASSGGDSSSYNSPLHF
NA	TRBV7-2	NA	TRBJ2-1	TGTGCCAGCAGCTTTTACGGGAGAGGTAAGCTCGACAATGAGCAGTTCTTC	CASSFYGRGKLDNEQFF
few	TRBV11-2	TRBD1	TRBJ2-7	TGTGCCAGCAGCCGATTAGGGACAGGGTTCTACGAGCAGTACTTC	CASSRLGTGFYEQYF
NA	TRBV11-2	TRBD1	TRBJ2-7	TGTGCCAGCAGCCCGACAGGGTTATCCTACGAGCAGTACTTC	CASSPTGLSYEQYF
NA	TRBV7-9	NA	TRBJ1-1	TGTGCCAGCAGCTTAGATGGGATCAGGGTTACTGAAGCTTTCTTT	CASSLDGIRVTEAFF
NA	TRBV7-6	TRBD1	TRBJ1-5	TGTGCCAGCCGGGGCGAGTCCCGGGACAGGGGGCAGCCCCAGCATTTT	CASRGESRDRGQPQHF
NA	TRBV28	TRBD1	TRBJ1-5	TGTGCCAGCCCTCCATCCCAGGGGGTATCTCAGCCCCAGCATTTT	CASPPSQGVSQPQHF
NA	TRBV19	NA	TRBJ1-3	TGTGCCAGTAGTACAGGGTCAACTGGAAACACCATATATTTT	CASSTGSTGNTIYF
few	TRBV15	NA	TRBJ2-5	TGTGCCACCAGCAGGGCTCAGGGATATGTGACCCAGTACTTC	CATSRAQGYVTQYF
NA	TRBV15	NA	TRBJ1-5	TGTGCCACCAGCAGAGCAGGCCAGCCCCAGCATTTT	CATSRAGQPQHF
once	TRBV7-2	NA	TRBJ2-7	TGTGCCAGCAGCTCCATGGGCGGGGTGGGGATCGAGCAGTACTTC	CASSSMGGVGIEQYF
NA	TRBV5-6	NA	TRBJ1-2	TGTGCCAGCAGCTCCACAGGGTATAGGGGCTACACCTTC	CASSSTGYRGYTF
NA	TRBV5-4	TRBD2	TRBJ2-2	TGTGCCAGCAGCTCCCTAGCGGGGAGCACCGGGGAGCTGTTTTTT	CASSSLAGSTGELFF
NA	TRBV18	TRBD1	TRBJ1-1	TGTGCCAGCTCGACAGGGGGCGGTGAAGCTTTCTTT	CASSTGGGEAFF
NA	TRBV28	NA	TRBJ1-6	TGTGCCAGCAGTTTGGGGCAGTCCTTTTCACCCCTCCACTTT	CASSLGQSFSPLHF
NA	TRBV11-2	NA	TRBJ1-2	TGTGCCAGCAGCTTAGAGCGTTATGGCTACACCTTC	CASSLERYGYTF
NA	TRBV28	NA	TRBJ2-7	TGTGCCAGCAGCACCCCGGACAGTTTCTCCTACGAGCAGTACTTC	CASSTPDSFSYEQYF
NA	TRBV15	NA	TRBJ2-1	TGTGCCACCAGCAACCGGGTCGACAATGAGCAGTTCTTC	CATSNRVDNEQFF
few	TRBV2	TRBD1	TRBJ2-5	TGTGCCAGCAAAGGAACGGACCAGGGGGCAGAGACCCAGTACTTC	CASKGTDQGAETQYF
NA	TRBV18	TRBD1	TRBJ1-2	TGTGCCAGCTCACCACTGCCCGGGACAGCCGGGATTAACTATGGCTACACCTTC	CASSPLPGTAGINYGYTF
NA	TRBV2	NA	TRBJ2-3	TGTGCCAGCAGTGAAGGAGCAGGGAACACAGATACGCAGTATTTT	CASSEGAGNTDTQYF